Each of the 8 T cell receptor beta chains below was sequenced from the same sample in a study of shared clonotypes between healthy human individuals. The protocol was immunoSEQ multiplex PCR, while the TCRdb copy is restricted to in-frame clones and leaves out a portion. The sample has about a million clones; 70% to 80% are singletons. Sequences were obtained from memory CD4+ T cells from PBMCs. Subset defined: CD45RA-negative fraction. The receptor source for this set is a man aged 18 to 35 in good health. Some clones in this sample may be carry-over from other donors' samples.

Of note for this clone: Other DNA sequences in the sample encode the same CDR3. The chain links TRBV30 to TRBJ2-6; no clear D gene. Germline-derived CDR1 and CDR2 are GTSNPN and SVGIG (reference sequence). This CDR3 region has 13 residues. V lost 0 bases and J 4 bases, leaving 4 bases between the germline ends. For the CDR3, the DNA is TGTGCCTGGAGTGTAGGGGGGGCCAACGTCCTGACTTTC. Its translation: CAWSVGGANVLTF.

The chain carries TRBV9 and TRBJ2-1, with TRBD2 identical over 8 bases. The V and J ends lost 8 bases and 4 bases, in that order; junction bases with no gene match: 8. There are 14 residues in the CDR3. CDR1 SGDLS and CDR2 YYNGEE come from the germline V gene. The CDR3 bases are TGTGCCAGTTCCCCTAGCGGGCTATACAATGAGCAGTTCTTC. It encodes CASSPSGLYNEQFF.

J is TRBJ2-1 and V is TRBV28; 11 bases align to TRBD2. Germline V gives CDR1 MDHEN, CDR2 SYDVKM. V dropped 4 bases and J dropped 4; count of bases not matched to a gene: 6. This CDR3 contains 16 residues. The CDR3 protein is CASSSAGTSGYNEQFF. The CDR3 nucleotides read TGTGCCAGCAGTTCAGCCGGGACTAGCGGTTACAATGAGCAGTTCTTC.

This sequence joins TRBV7-3 and TRBJ2-2, with 7 bases lining up with TRBD1. Losses at the gene ends were 4 bases for V and 3 bases for J; bases not matched to a gene: 8. This CDR3 has 16 amino acids. The germline V gene encodes CDR1 SGHTA and CDR2 FQGTGA. In DNA, the CDR3 is TGTGCCAGCAGCTCACCTGAGACAGGGTACACCGGGGAGCTGTTTTTT. Translating it yields CASSSPETGYTGELFF.

V usage is TRBV7-6 and J usage is TRBJ2-7; 11 bases match TRBD2. The V gene's germline CDR1 is SGHVS and CDR2 FNYEAQ. The J segment lost 2 bases and the V segment lost 5 bases, leaving 5 bases of the junction unmatched. This CDR3 is built from 15 residues. CDR3: CASSQTSGDAYEQYF. For the CDR3, the DNA is TGTGCCAGCAGCCAGACTAGCGGGGATGCCTACGAGCAGTACTTC.

The rearrangement uses TRBV11-3 and TRBJ1-1; D is perhaps TRBD1 (5 bases). CDR3 length equals 15 residues. V gave up 5 bases and J gave up 0 bases, with 13 bases separating them. CDR1 and CDR2 from the germline V gene are SGHNT and YENEEA. CDR3 DNA sequence: TGTGCCAGCAGCCTCTCCGGGGGGGTGAACACTGAAGCTTTCTTT. It encodes CASSLSGGVNTEAFF.

The chain has TRBV6-6 and TRBJ2-1; D not resolved. Germline V gene lookup returns CDR1 MNHNY and CDR2 SVGAGI (reference sequence). V lost 5 bases and J 4 bases, leaving 9 bases between the germline ends. CDR3 size: 13 residues. The CDR3 region is CASSTDRYNEQFF. CDR3 nucleotide sequence: TGTGCCAGCAGTACGGACCGATACAATGAGCAGTTCTTC.

J is TRBJ2-5 and V is TRBV18; 7 bases are a match to TRBD2. V trimming: 1 base; J trimming: 2 bases; junction bases outside the gene matches: 4. The CDR3 runs 15 residues. The germline V gene encodes CDR1 KGHSH and CDR2 LQKENI. As DNA, the CDR3 is TGTGCCAGCTCACCACGGTGGGGAGGGCAAGAGACCCAGTACTTC. Its translation is CASSPRWGGQETQYF. Full variable domain (rest looked up from reference TRBV18 and TRBJ2-5): NAGVMQNPRHLVRRRGQEARLRCSPMKGHSHVYWYRQLPEEGLKFMVYLQKENIIDESGMPKERFSAEFPKEGPSILRIQQVVRGDSAAYFCASSPRWGGQETQYFGPGTRLLVL.